This TCR beta chain came from a study of T cells after somatic rescue of genetic block. This clone was seen a few times. This CDR3 has 14 amino acids. The germline V gene encodes CDR1 SEHNR and CDR2 FQNEAQ (reference sequence). Trimming pared 1 base from V and 4 bases from J, leaving 10 bases between. Using immunoSEQ multiplex PCR, the repertoire was profiled, and TCRdb retains in-frame clones only, with some absent. The sample consists of 88,000 or so clones, just under 90% of them appearing once. Sequencing used peripheral blood mononuclear cells (PBMCs). The rearrangement joins TRBV7-9 to TRBJ1-1; tentative D call: TRBD1 (6 bases). The clonotype originates from a woman under 30. In nucleotides, the CDR3 is TGTGCCAGCAGCTTAGAAGGGGGGGCCACTGAAGCTTTCTTT. This encodes CASSLEGGATEAFF.